This is a list of T cell receptor beta chains from one sample in a study of OX40 agonist ivuxolimab in advanced cancers. The data were produced by immunoSEQ multiplex PCR, yet TCRdb's version contains in-frame clones alone and is incomplete. The profile covers roughly 98,000 clones, with about four fifths appearing a single time and almost 1.5% taken by the ten largest. Here the sequenced sample was CD4+ or CD8+ T cells sorted from blood, taken in a trial of the OX40 agonist ivuxolimab. The receptors originated from an adult with an advanced solid tumor such as melanoma, head and neck, liver or kidney cancer. Each CDR3 is given with its conserved first and last residue. The D gene is left open where the match is weak. The listing skips clone size in some rows; elsewhere it reads once, few, many or a size class.

>TRBJ2-5|TRBV9|TRBD2|.
CASSVGLAGSAETQYF
TGTGCCAGCAGCGTAGGACTAGCGGGGTCGGCTGAGACCCAGTACTTC
>TRBJ1-4|TRBV4-3|.|.
CASSRGGRWINEKLFF
TGCGCCAGCAGCCGGGGGGGGCGATGGATTAATGAAAAACTGTTTTTT
>TRBJ1-1|TRBV28|TRBD1|.
CASRMTGGIGKAFF
TGTGCCAGCAGGATGACAGGGGGTATTGGAAAAGCTTTCTTT
>TRBJ2-5|TRBV7-2|TRBD2|.
CASAGGRRSRKQETQYF
TGTGCCAGCGCGGGAGGGAGGAGATCGAGGAAACAAGAGACCCAGTACTTC
>TRBJ1-5|TRBV19|.|.
CASSPPAFNQPQHF
TGTGCCAGTAGTCCCCCAGCTTTCAATCAGCCCCAGCATTTT
>TRBJ1-3|TRBV7-9|.|.
CASSPGPRGGNTIYF
TGTGCCAGCAGCCCGGGACCTAGGGGAGGAAACACCATATATTTT
>TRBJ2-3|TRBV7-2|.|.
CASSLSRLGTDTQYF
TGTGCCAGCAGCTTAAGTAGACTAGGGACAGATACGCAGTATTTT
>TRBJ2-7|TRBV10-3|.|once
CAIRTRAEYEQYF
TGTGCCATCAGAACCCGGGCCGAATACGAGCAGTACTTC
>TRBJ2-7|TRBV7-2|TRBD2|.
CASSSSGGATYEQYF
TGTGCCAGCAGCTCAAGCGGGGGGGCGACGTACGAGCAGTACTTC
>TRBJ1-2|TRBV4-2|.|once
CASSRERLANTHGYTF
TGTGCCAGCAGCCGAGAACGTCTCGCCAACACGCATGGCTACACCTTC
>TRBJ1-3|TRBV18|.|.
CASSQADRPKGGNTIYF
TGTGCCAGCTCACAAGCCGACAGGCCTAAGGGAGGAAACACCATATATTTT
>TRBJ1-2|TRBV30|.|few
CAWRFSYGYTF
TGTGCCTGGAGATTCAGCTATGGCTACACCTTC
>TRBJ2-7|TRBV27|TRBD2|.
CASSFLGTSATSYEQYF
TGTGCCAGCAGTTTCCTAGGGACTAGCGCCACCTCCTACGAGCAGTACTTC
>TRBJ2-7|TRBV7-3|.|.
CASSLAPGHEQYF
TGTGCCAGCAGTCTGGCCCCTGGCCACGAGCAGTACTTC
>TRBJ2-7|TRBV5-4|.|.
CASSTPDTYEQYF
TGTGCCAGCAGTACACCGGACACCTACGAGCAGTACTTC
>TRBJ2-5|TRBV5-1|.|.
CASSLVYLETQYF
TGCGCCAGCAGCTTGGTTTATTTGGAGACCCAGTACTTC
>TRBJ1-1|TRBV15|.|.
CATRRGADTEAFF
TGTGCCACGCGGAGAGGGGCGGATACTGAAGCTTTCTTT
>TRBJ2-7|TRBV20-1|.|.
CSATNRYEQYF
TGCAGTGCTACCAATCGGTACGAGCAGTACTTC
>TRBJ2-1|TRBV5-1|.|.
CASSPSNTRNEQFF
TGCGCCAGCAGCCCCTCGAACACGAGGAATGAGCAGTTCTTC
>TRBJ1-1|TRBV7-2|TRBD1|.
CASSPGQGSTEAFF
TGTGCCAGCAGCCCGGGACAGGGCAGCACTGAAGCTTTCTTT
>TRBJ1-3|TRBV19|.|.
CASSIGLSGNTIYF
TGTGCCAGTAGTATCGGTTTATCTGGAAACACCATATATTTT
>TRBJ2-1|TRBV19|.|once
CASRGLLGEQFF
TGTGCCAGCAGAGGACTACTGGGTGAGCAGTTCTTC
>TRBJ1-6|TRBV6-5|.|.
CASARTNSPLHF
TGTGCCAGCGCGCGGACCAATTCACCCCTCCACTTT
>TRBJ1-1|TRBV28|TRBD1|.
CASSGQGAITEAFF
TGTGCCAGCAGTGGACAGGGGGCGATTACTGAAGCTTTCTTT
>TRBJ2-2|TRBV6-4|.|.
CASSDFINTGELFF
TGTGCCAGCAGTGACTTCATAAACACCGGGGAGCTGTTTTTT
>TRBJ2-1|TRBV4-3|.|once
CASKKEKPYNEQFF
TGCGCCAGTAAGAAGGAGAAACCCTACAATGAGCAGTTCTTC
>TRBJ2-5|TRBV5-1|TRBD2|.
CASSLVPSRSSGGHQETQYF
TGCGCCAGCAGCTTGGTCCCGTCTCGATCTAGCGGGGGGCACCAAGAGACCCAGTACTTC
>TRBJ1-1|TRBV7-2|TRBD1|.
CASSSAAGTGGRAFF
TGTGCCAGCAGCTCTGCGGCCGGGACAGGGGGTAGAGCTTTCTTT
>TRBJ1-1|TRBV5-1|.|.
CASSSAGTNTEAFF
TGCGCCAGCAGCTCGGCAGGGACGAACACTGAAGCTTTCTTT
>TRBJ1-4|TRBV9|.|.
CASSLSPLGANEKLFF
TGTGCCAGCAGCCTAAGCCCGCTGGGGGCGAATGAAAAACTGTTTTTT
>TRBJ2-7|TRBV5-1|.|few
CASSSTYEQYF
TGCGCCAGCAGCTCAACCTACGAGCAGTACTTC
>TRBJ1-5|TRBV9|TRBD1|.
CASAWGDSTNQPQHF
TGTGCCAGCGCTTGGGGGGACAGTACTAATCAGCCCCAGCATTTT
>TRBJ1-5|TRBV7-9|TRBD1|.
CASSIGAGGEGNQPQHF
TGTGCCAGCTCCATCGGGGCAGGGGGTGAGGGCAATCAGCCCCAGCATTTT
>TRBJ2-7|TRBV5-4|.|few
CASSETVGGYEQYF
TGTGCCAGCAGCGAGACGGTCGGGGGCTACGAGCAGTACTTC
>TRBJ2-7|TRBV11-2|.|.
CASSSGRHQWGYF
TGTGCCAGCAGCTCGGGACGCCACCAATGGGGGTACTTC
>TRBJ2-2|TRBV2|.|.
CASSIVRVTGELFF
TGTGCCAGCAGTATCGTCAGAGTCACCGGGGAGCTGTTTTTT
>TRBJ2-1|TRBV23-1|.|once
CASSHLRTRQSYNEQFF
TGCGCCAGCAGTCACCTCAGGACTCGACAATCCTACAATGAGCAGTTCTTC
>TRBJ1-3|TRBV5-4|TRBD1|.
CASSTRDRGFGNTIYF
TGTGCCAGCAGCACCCGGGACAGGGGCTTTGGAAACACCATATATTTT
>TRBJ1-1|TRBV9|TRBD1|.
CASSAQTPGQGAAEAFF
TGTGCCAGCAGCGCGCAAACCCCGGGACAGGGGGCGGCTGAAGCTTTCTTT